The TCR beta chain under discussion was sequenced for a study of T cells in Graves' hyperthyroidism and ophthalmopathy. Overall study results and limits: Stable hyperthyroidism was told apart from ophthalmopathy by a model built on 13 V-J features.

TCR beta CDR3 sequences were amplified from RNA transcripts. The TCR CDR3 first-round RT-PCR relied on the HTBI primer set. TCRdb itself ran the multiplex PCR reads through MiXCR, one entry per CDR3 protein. The sample includes over 700,000 distinct CDR3 sequences, about 17% of them seen just once. Concerning this clonotype itself: Its antigen is unidentified.

This TCR was recovered from a woman between 45 and 60 years old with Graves' hyperthyroidism that later progressed to Graves' ophthalmopathy. The sequencing sample was made of blood.

This CDR3 reads CASRRGSTFSSYEQYF. CDR3 nucleotide sequence: TGTGCCAGCAGGAGAGGGTCGACCTTCAGCTCCTACGAGCAGTACTTC. This rearrangement joins TRBV6-8 to TRBJ2-7; possible D gene TRBD2, 5 bases. CDR3 size: 16 residues. V lost 6 bases, J lost 0 bases, and 18 bases lay in between. Germline lookup yields CDR1 MNHGY and CDR2 SAAAGT.